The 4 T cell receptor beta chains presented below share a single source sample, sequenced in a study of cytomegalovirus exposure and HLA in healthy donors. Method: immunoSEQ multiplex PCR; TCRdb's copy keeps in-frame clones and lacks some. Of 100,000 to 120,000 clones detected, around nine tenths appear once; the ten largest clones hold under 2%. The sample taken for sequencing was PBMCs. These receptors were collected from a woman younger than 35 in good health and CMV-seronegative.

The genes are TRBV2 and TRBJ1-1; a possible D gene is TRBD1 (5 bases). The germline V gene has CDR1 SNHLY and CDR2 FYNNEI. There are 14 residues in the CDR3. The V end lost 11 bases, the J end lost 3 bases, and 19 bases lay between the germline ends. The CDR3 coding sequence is TGTGCCCCAGGCGGGGGGGGTTTTGACACTGAAGCTTTCTTT. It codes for CAPGGGGFDTEAFF. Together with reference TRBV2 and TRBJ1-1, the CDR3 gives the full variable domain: EPEVTQTPSHQVTQMGQEVILRCVPISNHLYFYWYRQILGQKVEFLVSFYNNEISEKSEIFDDQFSVERPDGSNFTLKIRSTKLEDSAMYFCAPGGGGFDTEAFFGQGTRLTVV.

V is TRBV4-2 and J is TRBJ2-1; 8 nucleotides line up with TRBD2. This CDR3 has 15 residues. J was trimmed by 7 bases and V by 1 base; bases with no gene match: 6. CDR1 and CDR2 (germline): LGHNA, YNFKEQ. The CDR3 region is CASSQAVKRENEQFF. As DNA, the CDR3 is TGTGCCAGCAGCCAAGCCGTCAAGCGGGAGAATGAGCAGTTCTTC.

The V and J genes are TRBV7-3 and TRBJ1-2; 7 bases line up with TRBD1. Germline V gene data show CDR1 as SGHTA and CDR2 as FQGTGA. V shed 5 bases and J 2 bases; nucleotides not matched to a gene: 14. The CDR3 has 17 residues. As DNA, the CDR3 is TGTGCCAGCAGCGCATCCGGGACAGAGATCCTCAACTATGGCTACACCTTC. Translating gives CASSASGTEILNYGYTF.

CDR3 amino acids: CASRGLADPYNEQFF. In DNA form, the CDR3 reads TGTGCCAGCAGGGGGCTAGCGGACCCCTACAATGAGCAGTTCTTC. The chain joins TRBV6-1 to TRBJ2-1, with 7 nucleotides matching TRBD2. The ends lost 6 bases at V and 2 bases at J; junction bases unmatched: 7. The CDR3 has 15 residues. Germline V lookup: CDR1 MNHNS, CDR2 SASEGT.